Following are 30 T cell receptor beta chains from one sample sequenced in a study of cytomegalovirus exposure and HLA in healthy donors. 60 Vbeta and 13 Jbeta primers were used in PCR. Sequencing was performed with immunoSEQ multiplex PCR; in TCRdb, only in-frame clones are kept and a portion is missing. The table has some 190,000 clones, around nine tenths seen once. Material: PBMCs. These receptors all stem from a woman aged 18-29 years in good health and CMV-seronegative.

The CDR3 sequence: CATRQGAYEQYF. The DNA of the CDR3 is TGTGCCACCCGACAGGGCGCCTACGAGCAGTACTTC. The chain links TRBV28 to TRBJ2-7; 7 bases are a match to TRBD1. CDR3 length: 12 residues. Germline CDR1 reads MDHEN; CDR2 reads SYDVKM. V shed 10 bases, J shed 2 bases, and the junction held 5 bases outside the gene matches.

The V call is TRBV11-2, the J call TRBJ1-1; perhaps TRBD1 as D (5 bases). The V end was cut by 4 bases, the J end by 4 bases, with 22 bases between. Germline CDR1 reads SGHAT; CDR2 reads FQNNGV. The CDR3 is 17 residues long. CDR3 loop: CASSSPTETTPGTEAFF. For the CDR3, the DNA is TGTGCCAGCAGCTCCCCGACAGAAACCACGCCGGGCACTGAAGCTTTCTTT.

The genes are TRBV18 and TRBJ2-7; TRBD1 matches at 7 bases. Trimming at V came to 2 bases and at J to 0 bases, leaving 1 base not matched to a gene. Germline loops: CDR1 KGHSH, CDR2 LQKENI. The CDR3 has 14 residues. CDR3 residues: CASSPGTVSYEQYF. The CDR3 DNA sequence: TGTGCCAGCTCACCAGGGACAGTCTCCTACGAGCAGTACTTC.

CDR3 DNA: TGTGCCAGCAGCCCCGGGGAAGCCGTTTCCTACAATGAGCAGTTCTTC. It specifies CASSPGEAVSYNEQFF. The rearrangement joins TRBV5-4 to TRBJ2-1; possible D gene TRBD2, 5 bases. The CDR3 runs 16 residues. The ends were cut back, 4 bases at V and 1 base at J, with 15 bases in the middle. CDR1 is SGHNT and CDR2 is YYREEE in the germline V gene (reference sequence). Full variable domain (rest looked up from reference TRBV5-4 and TRBJ2-1): ETGVTQSPTHLIKTRGQQVTLRCSSQSGHNTVSWYQQALGQGPQFIFQYYREEENGRGNFPPRFSGLQFPNYSSELNVNALELDDSALYLCASSPGEAVSYNEQFFGPGTRLTVL.

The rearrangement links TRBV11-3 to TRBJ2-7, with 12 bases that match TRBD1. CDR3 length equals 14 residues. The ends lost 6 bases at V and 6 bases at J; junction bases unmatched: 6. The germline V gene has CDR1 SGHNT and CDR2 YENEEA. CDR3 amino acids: CASSSGTGGVEQYF. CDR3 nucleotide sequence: TGTGCCAGCAGTTCCGGGACAGGGGGCGTCGAGCAGTACTTC.

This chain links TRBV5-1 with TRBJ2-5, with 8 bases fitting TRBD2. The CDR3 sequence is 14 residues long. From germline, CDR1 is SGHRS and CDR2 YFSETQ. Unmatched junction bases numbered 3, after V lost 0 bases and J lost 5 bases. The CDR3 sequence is CASSLAGLEETQYF. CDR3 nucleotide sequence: TGCGCCAGCAGCTTGGCGGGACTAGAGGAGACCCAGTACTTC.

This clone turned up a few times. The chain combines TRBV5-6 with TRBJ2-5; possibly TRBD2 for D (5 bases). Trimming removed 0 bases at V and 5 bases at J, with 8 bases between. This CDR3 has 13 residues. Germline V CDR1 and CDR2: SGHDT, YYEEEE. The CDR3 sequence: CASSLDKRETQYF. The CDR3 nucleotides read TGTGCCAGCAGCTTGGACAAGCGGGAGACCCAGTACTTC. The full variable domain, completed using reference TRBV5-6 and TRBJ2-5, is DAGVTQSPTHLIKTRGQQVTLRCSPKSGHDTVSWYQQALGQGPQFIFQYYEEEERQRGNFPDRFSGHQFPNYSSELNVNALLLGDSALYLCASSLDKRETQYFGPGTRLLVL.

CDR3 sequence: CASSPEGGGGWHF. CDR3 in DNA: TGTGCCAGCAGTCCCGAGGGGGGGGGTGGGTGGCATTTT. The chain couples TRBV6-5 to TRBJ1-5, with D possibly TRBD1 on 6 matching bases. Germline V lookup: CDR1 MNHEY, CDR2 SVGAGI. V shed 5 bases and J shed 15 bases, with 20 bases lying between them. The CDR3 has 13 residues.

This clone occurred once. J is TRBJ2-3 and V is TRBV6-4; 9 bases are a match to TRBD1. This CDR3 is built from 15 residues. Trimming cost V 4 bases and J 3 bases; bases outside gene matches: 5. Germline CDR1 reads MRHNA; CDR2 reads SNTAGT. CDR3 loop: CASSAGTGITDTQYF. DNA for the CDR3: TGTGCCAGCAGTGCCGGGACAGGGATAACAGATACGCAGTATTTT.

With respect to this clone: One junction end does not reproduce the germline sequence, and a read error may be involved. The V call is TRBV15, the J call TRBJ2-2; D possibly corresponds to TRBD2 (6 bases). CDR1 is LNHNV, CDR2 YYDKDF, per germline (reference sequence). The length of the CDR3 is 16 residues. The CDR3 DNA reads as TGTACCACCAGCAGAGGGGCGGAGGGCCCCACCGGGGAGCTGTTTTTT. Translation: CTTSRGAEGPTGELFF.

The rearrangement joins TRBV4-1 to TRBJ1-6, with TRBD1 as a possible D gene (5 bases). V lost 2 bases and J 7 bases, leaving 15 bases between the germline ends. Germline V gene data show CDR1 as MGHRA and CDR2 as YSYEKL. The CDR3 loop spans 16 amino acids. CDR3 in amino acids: CASSQRGFSLNSPLHF. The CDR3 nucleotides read TGCGCCAGCAGCCAAAGGGGATTTTCCCTGAATTCACCCCTCCACTTT.

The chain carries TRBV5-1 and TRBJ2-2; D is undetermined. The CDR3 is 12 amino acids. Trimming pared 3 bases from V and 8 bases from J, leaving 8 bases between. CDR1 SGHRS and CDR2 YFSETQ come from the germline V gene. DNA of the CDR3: TGCGCCAGCAGCTACAAAGTAGGGGAGCTGTTTTTT. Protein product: CASSYKVGELFF.

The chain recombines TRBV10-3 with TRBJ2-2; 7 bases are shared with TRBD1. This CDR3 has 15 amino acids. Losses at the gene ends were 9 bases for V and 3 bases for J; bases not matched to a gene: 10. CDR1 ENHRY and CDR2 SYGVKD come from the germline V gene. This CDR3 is CAIKPGQLHTGELFF. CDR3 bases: TGTGCCATAAAACCGGGACAGCTTCACACCGGGGAGCTGTTTTTT.

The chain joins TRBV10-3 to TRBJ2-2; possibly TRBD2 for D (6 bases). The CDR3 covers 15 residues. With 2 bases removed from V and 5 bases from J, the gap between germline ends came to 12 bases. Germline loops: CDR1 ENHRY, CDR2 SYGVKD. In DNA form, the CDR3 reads TGTGCCATCAGTGAGGTTGTAGGACTAACCGGGGAGCTGTTTTTT. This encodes CAISEVVGLTGELFF.

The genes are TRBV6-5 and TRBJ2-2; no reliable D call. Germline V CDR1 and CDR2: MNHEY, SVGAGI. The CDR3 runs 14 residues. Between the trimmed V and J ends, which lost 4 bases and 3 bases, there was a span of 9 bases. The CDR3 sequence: CASSSYYDTGELFF. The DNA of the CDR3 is TGTGCCAGCAGTTCCTACTATGACACCGGGGAGCTGTTTTTT.

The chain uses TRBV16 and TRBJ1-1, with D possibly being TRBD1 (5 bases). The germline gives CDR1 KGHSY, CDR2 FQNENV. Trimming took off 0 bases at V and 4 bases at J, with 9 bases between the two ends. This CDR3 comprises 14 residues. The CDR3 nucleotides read TGTGCCAGCAGCCAATCGGGGGGGAGCACTGAAGCTTTCTTT. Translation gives CASSQSGGSTEAFF. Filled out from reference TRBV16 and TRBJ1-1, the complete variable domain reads GEEVAQTPKHLVRGEGQKAKLYCAPIKGHSYVFWYQQVLKNEFKFLISFQNENVFDETGMPKERFSAKCLPNSPCSLEIQATKLEDSAVYFCASSQSGGSTEAFFGQGTRLTVV.

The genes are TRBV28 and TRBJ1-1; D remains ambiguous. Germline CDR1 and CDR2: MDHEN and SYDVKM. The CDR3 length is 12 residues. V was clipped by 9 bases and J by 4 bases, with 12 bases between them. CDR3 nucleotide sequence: TGTGCCAGTTCCGGGAAGGGCACTGAAGCTTTCTTT. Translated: CASSGKGTEAFF.

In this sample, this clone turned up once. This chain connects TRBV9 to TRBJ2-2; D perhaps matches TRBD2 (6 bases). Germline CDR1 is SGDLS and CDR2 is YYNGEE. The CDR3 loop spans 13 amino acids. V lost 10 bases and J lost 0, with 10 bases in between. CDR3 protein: CASGGANTGELFF. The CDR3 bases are TGTGCCTCCGGAGGGGCGAACACCGGGGAGCTGTTTTTT. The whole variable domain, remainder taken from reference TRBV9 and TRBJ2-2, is DSGVTQTPKHLITATGQRVTLRCSPRSGDLSVYWYQQSLDQGLQFLIQYYNGEERAKGNILERFSAQQFPDLHSELNLSSLELGDSALYFCASGGANTGELFFGEGSRLTVL.

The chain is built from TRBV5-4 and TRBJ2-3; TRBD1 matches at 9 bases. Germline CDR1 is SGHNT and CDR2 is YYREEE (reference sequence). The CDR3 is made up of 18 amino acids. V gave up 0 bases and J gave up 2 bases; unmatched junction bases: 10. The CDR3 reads CASSLAGTGYRVTDTQYF. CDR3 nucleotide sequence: TGTGCCAGCAGCTTGGCCGGGACAGGGTATCGGGTCACAGATACGCAGTATTTT.

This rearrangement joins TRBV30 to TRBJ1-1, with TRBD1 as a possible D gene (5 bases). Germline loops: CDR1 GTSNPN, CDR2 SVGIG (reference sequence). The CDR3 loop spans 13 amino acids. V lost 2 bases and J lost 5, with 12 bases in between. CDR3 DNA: TGTGCCTGGAGTCCGCAGGGTGATACTGAAGCTTTCTTT. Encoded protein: CAWSPQGDTEAFF.

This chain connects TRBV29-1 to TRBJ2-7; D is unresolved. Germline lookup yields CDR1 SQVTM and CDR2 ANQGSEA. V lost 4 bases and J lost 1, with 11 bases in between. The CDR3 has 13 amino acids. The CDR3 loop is CSVGGLASYEQYF. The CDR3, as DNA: TGCAGCGTTGGAGGTTTGGCTTCCTACGAGCAGTACTTC.

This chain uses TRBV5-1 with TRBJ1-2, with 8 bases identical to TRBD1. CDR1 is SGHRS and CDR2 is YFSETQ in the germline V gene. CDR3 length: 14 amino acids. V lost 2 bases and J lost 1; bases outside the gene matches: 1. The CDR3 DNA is TGCGCCAGCAGCTTCGACAGGGGTAACTATGGCTACACCTTC. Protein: CASSFDRGNYGYTF.

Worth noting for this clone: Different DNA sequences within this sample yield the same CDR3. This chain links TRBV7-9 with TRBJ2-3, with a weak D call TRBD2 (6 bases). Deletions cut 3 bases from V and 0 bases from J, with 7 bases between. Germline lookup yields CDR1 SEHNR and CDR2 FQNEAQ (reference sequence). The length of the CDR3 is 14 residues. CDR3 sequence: CASSLSGSTDTQYF. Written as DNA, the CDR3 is TGTGCCAGCAGCTTGAGCGGGAGCACAGATACGCAGTATTTT.

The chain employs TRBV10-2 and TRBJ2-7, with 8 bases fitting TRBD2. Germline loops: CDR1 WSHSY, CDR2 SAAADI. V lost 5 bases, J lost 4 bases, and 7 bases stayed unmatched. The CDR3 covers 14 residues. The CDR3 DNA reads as TGCGCCAGCAGTACCTCCGGGACTAGATACGAGCAGTACTTC. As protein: CASSTSGTRYEQYF.

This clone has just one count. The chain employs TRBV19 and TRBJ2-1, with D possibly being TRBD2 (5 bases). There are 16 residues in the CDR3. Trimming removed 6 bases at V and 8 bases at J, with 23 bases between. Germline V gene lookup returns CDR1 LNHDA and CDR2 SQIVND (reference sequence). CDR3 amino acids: CASRPLGGRRVDEQFF. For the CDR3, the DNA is TGTGCCAGTAGACCACTCGGAGGAAGACGGGTGGATGAGCAGTTCTTC.

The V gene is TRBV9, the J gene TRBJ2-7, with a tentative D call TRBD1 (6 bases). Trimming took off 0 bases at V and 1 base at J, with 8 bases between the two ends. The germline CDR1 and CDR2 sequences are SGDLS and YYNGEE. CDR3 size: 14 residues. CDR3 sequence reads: CASSVDGQSYEQYF. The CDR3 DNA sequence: TGTGCCAGCAGCGTAGATGGACAGTCCTACGAGCAGTACTTC.

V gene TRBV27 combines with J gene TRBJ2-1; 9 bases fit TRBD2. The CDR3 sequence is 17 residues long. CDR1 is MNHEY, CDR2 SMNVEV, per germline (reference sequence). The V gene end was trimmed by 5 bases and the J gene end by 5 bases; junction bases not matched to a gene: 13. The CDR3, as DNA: TGTGCCAGCAGTCCCCGGGTTCTAGCGGGGCCTAACAATGAGCAGTTCTTC. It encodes CASSPRVLAGPNNEQFF.

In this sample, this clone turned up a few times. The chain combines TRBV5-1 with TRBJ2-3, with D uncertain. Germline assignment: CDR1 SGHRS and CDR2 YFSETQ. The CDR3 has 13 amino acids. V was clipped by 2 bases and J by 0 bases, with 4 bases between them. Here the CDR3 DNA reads TGCGCCAGCAGCTTAACAAGCACAGATACGCAGTATTTT. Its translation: CASSLTSTDTQYF.

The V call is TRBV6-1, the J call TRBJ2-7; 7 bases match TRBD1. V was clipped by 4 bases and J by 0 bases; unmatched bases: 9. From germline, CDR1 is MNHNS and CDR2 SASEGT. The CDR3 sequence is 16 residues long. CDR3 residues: CASSVLPGGISYEQYF. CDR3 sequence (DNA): TGTGCCAGCAGTGTCCTCCCAGGGGGAATCTCCTACGAGCAGTACTTC.

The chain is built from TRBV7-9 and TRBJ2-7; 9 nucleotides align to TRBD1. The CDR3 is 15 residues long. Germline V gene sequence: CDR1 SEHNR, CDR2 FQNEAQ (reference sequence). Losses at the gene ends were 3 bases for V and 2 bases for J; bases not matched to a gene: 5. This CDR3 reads CASSFTGQGPYEQYF. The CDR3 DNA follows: TGTGCCAGCAGCTTCACGGGACAGGGACCCTACGAGCAGTACTTC.